Shown below are 15 T cell receptor beta chains from a single sample sequenced in a study of blood T cell repertoires in COVID-19. Clones were read by immunoSEQ multiplex PCR, and TCRdb kept only the in-frame ones, dropping some. The sample consists of about 220,000 clones, about 86% of them appearing once. The sequenced sample consisted of PBMCs or T cells enriched from blood (not recorded which). The receptors shown here come from a woman aged 40 to 55 with acute COVID-19.

This clone was seen once. The rearrangement uses TRBV9 and TRBJ2-1; possibly TRBD1 for D (6 bases). In germline, CDR1 is SGDLS, CDR2 YYNGEE. CDR3 length: 13 residues. V gave up 4 bases and J gave up 6 bases, with 11 bases separating them. CDR3 sequence (DNA): TGTGCCAGCAGCCCCCGACAGGTCAATGAGCAGTTCTTC. Its protein product is CASSPRQVNEQFF.

This sequence joins TRBV20-1 and TRBJ1-2; tentative D call: TRBD1 (6 bases). CDR1 and CDR2 from the germline V gene are DFQATT and SNEGSKA (reference sequence). The CDR3 extends over 12 amino acids. V was clipped by 3 bases and J by 7 bases, with 12 bases between them. The CDR3 reads CSASLQGSGYTF. The CDR3, as DNA: TGCAGTGCTAGTCTACAGGGCTCTGGCTACACCTTC.

The chain recombines TRBV2 with TRBJ2-3; 8 positions agree with TRBD2. This CDR3 comprises 12 residues. With V trimmed by 6 bases and J by 4 bases, 0 bases remained unmatched. CDR1 and CDR2 from the germline V gene are SNHLY and FYNNEI. The DNA of the CDR3 is TGTGCCAGCAGCGGGAGGGCAGATACGCAGTATTTT. Its protein product is CASSGRADTQYF.

The rearrangement uses TRBV27 and TRBJ1-2, with D unclear. Germline lookup yields CDR1 MNHEY and CDR2 SMNVEV (reference sequence). V was shortened by 9 bases and J by 4 bases, with 15 bases between the two germline ends. The CDR3 loop spans 13 amino acids. CDR3 nucleotides: TGTGCCAGTCAGGTCCGGCGGGGCTATGGCTACACCTTC. Encoded protein: CASQVRRGYGYTF.

The V gene is TRBV14, the J gene TRBJ2-1, with 11 bases fitting TRBD2. The CDR3 contains 19 residues. Germline V CDR1 and CDR2: SGHDN, FVKESK. V was pared by 4 bases and J by 3 bases, with 14 bases of the junction left unmatched. The CDR3 loop is CASSLQGGLAGRIYNEQFF. CDR3 DNA: TGTGCCAGCAGCCTCCAGGGTGGACTAGCGGGCCGGATCTACAATGAGCAGTTCTTC.

This chain connects TRBV7-2 to TRBJ1-5; TRBD1 is a possible D gene (6 bases). Trimming shortened V by 5 bases and J by 2 bases, and 19 bases separated the two germline ends. Germline CDR1 reads SGHTA; CDR2 reads FQGNSA. This CDR3 comprises 17 residues. DNA for the CDR3: TGTGCCAGCAGCCCCCCAATGGGGGCGACGGGCAATCAGCCCCAGCATTTT. This encodes CASSPPMGATGNQPQHF.

V is TRBV7-9 and J is TRBJ1-4; 12 bases are a match to TRBD1. The ends lost 4 bases at V and 8 bases at J; junction bases unmatched: 5. The CDR3 sequence is 15 residues long. Germline CDR1 is SEHNR and CDR2 is FQNEAQ (reference sequence). Here the CDR3 DNA reads TGTGCCAGCAGCTGGGGACAGGGGGCTGGAGAAAAACTGTTTTTT. This gives the protein CASSWGQGAGEKLFF. Complete variable domain (other parts from reference TRBV7-9 and TRBJ1-4): DTGVSQNPRHKITKRGQNVTFRCDPISEHNRLYWYRQTLGQGPEFLTYFQNEAQLEKSRLLSDRFSAERPKGSFSTLEIQRTEQGDSAMYLCASSWGQGAGEKLFFGSGTQLSVL.

The chain is built from TRBV19 and TRBJ2-2; possibly TRBD2 for D (7 bases). The CDR3 consists of 16 residues. Germline V gene lookup returns CDR1 LNHDA and CDR2 SQIVND (reference sequence). Trimming took off 2 bases at V and 4 bases at J, with 14 bases between the two ends. The CDR3 loop is CASSITAGAGTGELFF. The CDR3 nucleotides read TGTGCCAGTAGTATAACCGCGGGGGCTGGCACCGGGGAGCTGTTTTTT.

The V gene is TRBV28, the J gene TRBJ2-1, with TRBD1 identical over 7 bases. This CDR3 region has 15 residues. Looked up from germline, CDR1 is MDHEN and CDR2 is SYDVKM. V gave up 5 bases and J gave up 8 bases; unmatched junction bases: 12. CDR3 loop: CASSPLPYRGHEQFF. Written as DNA, the CDR3 is TGTGCCAGCAGTCCCCTGCCCTACAGGGGACATGAGCAGTTCTTC.

This clone was detected a few times. The J gene is TRBJ1-1, the V gene TRBV5-6; D not certain. The CDR3 extends over 14 amino acids. V was pared by 1 base and J by 2 bases, with 9 bases between. Germline-derived CDR1 and CDR2 are SGHDT and YYEEEE. The CDR3 sequence is CASSLFPTNTEAFF. CDR3 coding DNA: TGTGCCAGCAGCTTGTTTCCCACAAACACTGAAGCTTTCTTT. The entire variable domain, with the rest obtained from reference TRBV5-6 and TRBJ1-1, is as follows: DAGVTQSPTHLIKTRGQQVTLRCSPKSGHDTVSWYQQALGQGPQFIFQYYEEEERQRGNFPDRFSGHQFPNYSSELNVNALLLGDSALYLCASSLFPTNTEAFFGQGTRLTVV.

In this sample, this clone turned up once. The chain has TRBV10-3 and TRBJ2-7; D might be TRBD1 (6 bases). CDR1 is ENHRY and CDR2 is SYGVKD in the germline V gene. Deletions cut 7 bases from V and 6 bases from J, with 22 bases between. The CDR3 length is 15 residues. The CDR3, as DNA: TGTGCCATCAAGGGGGACAATTTTAACTTGGGCGAGCAGTACTTC. Encoded protein: CAIKGDNFNLGEQYF.

This sequence joins TRBV7-8 and TRBJ1-2; D is possibly TRBD1 (6 bases). Trimming cost V 0 bases and J 8 bases, with 16 bases left between them. Germline CDR1 SGHVS, CDR2 FQNEAQ. This CDR3 region has 15 residues. This chain's CDR3 is CASSLALGGARGYTF. The CDR3, as DNA: TGTGCCAGCAGCTTAGCGCTTGGGGGGGCGCGGGGCTACACCTTC.

The table lists this clone with a few counts. The chain links TRBV7-9 to TRBJ2-7; no firm D call. The germline CDR1 and CDR2 sequences are SEHNR and FQNEAQ (reference sequence). Trimming took off 5 bases at V and 0 bases at J, with 8 bases between the two ends. This CDR3 has 13 amino acids. The CDR3 DNA reads as TGTGCCAGCAGCCCAATCCCCTCCTACGAGCAGTACTTC. As protein: CASSPIPSYEQYF.

This chain uses TRBV7-8 with TRBJ2-7; 12 bases are shared with TRBD2. V shed 1 base and J 3 bases; nucleotides not matched to a gene: 1. The CDR3 is made up of 15 amino acids. CDR1 SGHVS and CDR2 FQNEAQ come from the germline V gene. The DNA for the CDR3 is TGTGCCAGCAGCTTAGAACTAGCGGGAGGCTACGAGCAGTACTTC. This codes for CASSLELAGGYEQYF.

The chain carries TRBV25-1 and TRBJ2-7; 8 positions match TRBD1. V trimming: 5 bases; J trimming: 0 bases; junction bases outside the gene matches: 9. CDR1 and CDR2 (germline): MGHDK, SYGVNS. The CDR3 length is 16 residues. The CDR3 sequence: CASSPRTGTLSYEQYF. CDR3 in DNA: TGTGCCAGCAGTCCCCGGACAGGGACCCTCTCCTACGAGCAGTACTTC.